Below are 2 T cell receptor beta chains sequenced from a single sample in a study of blood T cell repertoires in COVID-19. Only in-frame clones appear in the TCRdb table, and some are missing; sequencing was by immunoSEQ multiplex PCR. The sample gives about 250,000 clones, approximately 82% of which show up once; roughly 8.8% is in the top ten. Source material: peripheral blood. All receptors derive from a middle-aged man with active or convalescent COVID-19.

The chain has TRBV6-5 and TRBJ1-2, with D perhaps matching TRBD1 (6 bases). V lost 2 bases and J 1 base, leaving 8 bases between the germline ends. Looked up from germline, CDR1 is MNHEY and CDR2 is SVGAGI. This CDR3 is 14 amino acids long. CDR3 residues: CASSYDRLNYGYTF. The CDR3 DNA follows: TGTGCCAGCAGTTACGACAGGCTTAACTATGGCTACACCTTC.

This chain connects TRBV19 to TRBJ1-1, with D unresolved. Per germline, CDR1 LNHDA and CDR2 SQIVND (reference sequence). Deletions cut 6 bases from V and 0 bases from J, with 14 bases between. This CDR3 has 15 residues. This CDR3 is CASSGRPGVNTEAFF. The CDR3 nucleotides read TGTGCCAGTAGCGGGCGACCCGGGGTGAACACTGAAGCTTTCTTT.